Sequencing of this T cell receptor (beta chain) was carried out in a study of PD-L1 blockade in urothelial cancer. Study background: Patients took up atezolizumab at some point between 2014 and 2015 at 1,200 mg intravenously every 3 weeks. A median roughly 150,000 T cells were found in blood samples. Study-level results: More expansion of tumor-associated blood clones, seen at 3 weeks, marked durable-benefit patients.

On this clone: Antigen unknown.

Some clones are missing from TCRdb's copy, which holds only in-frame ones; the method was immunoSEQ multiplex PCR. The table includes around 92,000 clones, around 90% detected once. The time point denotes: pretreatment peripheral blood. This CDR3 has 14 residues. Per germline, CDR1 SGHAT and CDR2 FQNNGV. The J segment lost 0 bases and the V segment lost 6 bases, leaving 4 bases of the junction unmatched. The sample consisted of PBMCs, taken around atezolizumab (anti-PD-L1) treatment. The sequence was collected from a woman of 80 years or more with urothelial cancer. The chain carries TRBV11-2 and TRBJ1-2, with 7 positions matching TRBD1. The CDR3 bases are TGTGCCAGCAGTACCGGGACAGCTAACTATGGCTACACCTTC. Protein product: CASSTGTANYGYTF.